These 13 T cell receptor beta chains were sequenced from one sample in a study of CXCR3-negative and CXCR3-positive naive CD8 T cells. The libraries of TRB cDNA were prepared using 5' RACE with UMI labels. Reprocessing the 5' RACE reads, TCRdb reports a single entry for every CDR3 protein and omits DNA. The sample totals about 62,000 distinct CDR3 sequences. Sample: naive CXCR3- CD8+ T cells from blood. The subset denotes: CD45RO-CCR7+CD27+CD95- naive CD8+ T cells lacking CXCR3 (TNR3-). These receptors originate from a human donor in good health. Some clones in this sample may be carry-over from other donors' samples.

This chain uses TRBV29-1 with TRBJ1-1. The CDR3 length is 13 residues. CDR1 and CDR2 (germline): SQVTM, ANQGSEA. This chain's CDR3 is CSVVEGMNTEAFF.

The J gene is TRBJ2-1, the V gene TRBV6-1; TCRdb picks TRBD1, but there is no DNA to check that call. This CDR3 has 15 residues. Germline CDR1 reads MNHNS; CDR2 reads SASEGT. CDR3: CASSVETGGYNEQFF.

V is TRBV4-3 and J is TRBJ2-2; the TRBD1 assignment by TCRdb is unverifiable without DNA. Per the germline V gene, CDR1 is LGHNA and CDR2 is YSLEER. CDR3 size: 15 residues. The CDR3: CASSPLGGDTGELFF.

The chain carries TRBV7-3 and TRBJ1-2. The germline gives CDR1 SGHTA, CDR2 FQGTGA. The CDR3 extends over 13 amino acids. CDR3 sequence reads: CASSQDGNYGYTF.

The chain's CDR3 is CSVIRTHNEQFF. The V and J genes are TRBV20-1 and TRBJ2-1. Germline V lookup: CDR1 DFQATT, CDR2 SNEGSKA (reference sequence). The CDR3 length is 12 residues.

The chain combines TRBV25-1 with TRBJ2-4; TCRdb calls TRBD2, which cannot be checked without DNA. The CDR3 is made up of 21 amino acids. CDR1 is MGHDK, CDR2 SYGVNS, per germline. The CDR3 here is CASSEYYGTSGGSFAKNIQYF.

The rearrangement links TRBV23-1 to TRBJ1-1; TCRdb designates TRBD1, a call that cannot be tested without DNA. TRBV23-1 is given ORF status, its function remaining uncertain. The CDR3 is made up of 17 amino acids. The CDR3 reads CASSQPDPGPRNTEAFF.

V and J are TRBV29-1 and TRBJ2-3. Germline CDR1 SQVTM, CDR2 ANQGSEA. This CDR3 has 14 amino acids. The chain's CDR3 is CSVSEYASTDTQYF.

CDR3 protein: CASSPDGPNTGELFF. The rearrangement joins TRBV5-5 to TRBJ2-2; the D gene TCRdb calls, TRBD2, cannot be checked with no DNA. The germline V gene encodes CDR1 SGHKS and CDR2 YYEKEE (reference sequence). CDR3 length: 15 amino acids.

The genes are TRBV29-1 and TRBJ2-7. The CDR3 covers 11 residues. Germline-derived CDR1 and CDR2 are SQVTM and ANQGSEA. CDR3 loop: CSVTLGYEQYF.

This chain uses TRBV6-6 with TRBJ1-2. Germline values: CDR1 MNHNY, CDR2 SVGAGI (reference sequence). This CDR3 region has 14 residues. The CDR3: CASAEDSTYFGYTF.

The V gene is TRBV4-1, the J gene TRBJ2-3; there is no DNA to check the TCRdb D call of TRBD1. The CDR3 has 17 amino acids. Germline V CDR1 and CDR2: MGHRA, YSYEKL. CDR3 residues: CASSRDPAGTSTDTQYF.

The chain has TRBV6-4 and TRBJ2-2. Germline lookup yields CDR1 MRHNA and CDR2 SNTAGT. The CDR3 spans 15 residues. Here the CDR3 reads CASSESDQTTGELFF.